A single sample is the source of the 18 T cell receptor beta chains below, sequenced in a study of blood T cell repertoires in COVID-19. Sequencing used immunoSEQ multiplex PCR; TCRdb keeps in-frame clones, though not all of them. The sample comprises fewer than 450,000 clones, about 87% of which are singletons, and 10% to 15% rests with the top ten. The material sequenced was peripheral blood. The source of these receptors is a woman aged 45 to 65 with COVID-19, enrolled during active disease.

CDR3 in DNA: TGTGCCAGCTATTCGAACAGGGCCGTGAATATGGGGTCACCCCTCCACTTT. This translates into CASYSNRAVNMGSPLHF. The chain links TRBV28 to TRBJ1-6; weak D call: TRBD1 (6 bases). This CDR3 comprises 17 residues. CDR1 is MDHEN and CDR2 is SYDVKM in the germline V gene. V lost 8 bases and J lost 10, with 27 bases in between.

This clone is a singleton in its sample. This CDR3 is CASSQDLQQPFGYTF. The CDR3, as DNA: TGTGCCAGCAGCCAAGATCTACAGCAGCCCTTCGGCTACACCTTC. The chain employs TRBV4-2 and TRBJ1-2, with unresolved D. This CDR3 comprises 15 residues. Germline assignment: CDR1 LGHNA and CDR2 YNFKEQ. The V and J ends lost 0 bases and 8 bases respectively, with 16 bases between them.

This chain connects TRBV4-2 to TRBJ2-1; D possibly corresponds to TRBD2 (6 bases). V was shortened by 4 bases and J by 13 bases, with 26 bases between the two germline ends. The V gene's germline CDR1 is LGHNA and CDR2 YNFKEQ. There are 16 residues in the CDR3. CDR3: CASSPAGYGSAGSQFF. CDR3 sequence (DNA): TGTGCCAGCAGCCCAGCGGGCTACGGTAGCGCGGGGTCCCAGTTCTTC.

This clone was found once. The J gene is TRBJ1-1, the V gene TRBV19; TRBD1 agrees at 9 bases. V shed 5 bases and J 1 base; nucleotides not matched to a gene: 5. CDR1 is LNHDA and CDR2 is SQIVND in the germline V gene (reference sequence). CDR3 length equals 15 residues. DNA of the CDR3: TGTGCCAGTAGTCCCCGGGACAGGGAGAACACTGAAGCTTTCTTT. It is translated as CASSPRDRENTEAFF. The complete variable domain, with remaining parts taken from reference TRBV19 and TRBJ1-1, reads DGGITQSPKYLFRKEGQNVTLSCEQNLNHDAMYWYRQDPGQGLRLIYYSQIVNDFQKGDIAEGYSVSREKKESFPLTVTSAQKNPTAFYLCASSPRDRENTEAFFGQGTRLTVV.

The gene calls are TRBV6-5 and TRBJ1-1; 7 bases are shared with TRBD1. This CDR3 is built from 14 residues. Trimming removed 7 bases from V and 1 base from J; junction bases left unmatched: 6. CDR1 is MNHEY and CDR2 is SVGAGI in the germline V gene. CDR3 residues: CASIKGAPNTEAFF. Written as DNA, the CDR3 is TGTGCCAGCATTAAGGGGGCGCCGAACACTGAAGCTTTCTTT.

In this sample, this clone turned up once. The chain joins TRBV23-1 to TRBJ1-2; a weak D match, TRBD1 (5 bases). TRBV23-1 is given ORF status, its function remaining uncertain. The CDR3 is made up of 15 amino acids. Trimming took 1 base from V and 3 from J, leaving 12 bases between them. The CDR3 nucleotides are TGCGCCAGCAGTCAATGGCGCGGAGGGGACTATGGCTACACCTTC. This sequence encodes CASSQWRGGDYGYTF.

J is TRBJ1-4 and V is TRBV7-9; TRBD1 aligns across 9 bases. Germline trimming cut 5 bases from V and 6 bases from J; bases unmatched to any gene: 4. The germline CDR1 and CDR2 sequences are SEHNR and FQNEAQ (reference sequence). The CDR3 runs to 14 residues. The CDR3 reads CASSPRTGDEKLFF. CDR3 in DNA: TGTGCCAGCAGCCCGAGGACAGGGGATGAAAAACTGTTTTTT.

V usage is TRBV27 and J usage is TRBJ1-5, with 9 bases fitting TRBD1. V trimming: 4 bases; J trimming: 4 bases; junction bases outside the gene matches: 2. Germline V gene lookup returns CDR1 MNHEY and CDR2 SMNVEV (reference sequence). The CDR3 runs 14 residues. CDR3 in amino acids: CASSSGQGNQPQHF. The CDR3 DNA reads TGTGCCAGCAGTTCGGGACAGGGTAATCAGCCCCAGCATTTT.

V usage is TRBV19 and J usage is TRBJ1-1, with D tentatively TRBD1 (5 bases). CDR3 length: 14 amino acids. Germline loops: CDR1 LNHDA, CDR2 SQIVND (reference sequence). V lost 5 bases and J lost 1, with 11 bases in between. CDR3 region: CASSVPGKNTEAFF. DNA for the CDR3: TGTGCCAGTAGTGTTCCAGGGAAGAACACTGAAGCTTTCTTT.

The chain uses TRBV30 and TRBJ2-1, with TRBD2 matching over 10 bases. CDR3 length: 15 residues. J lost 3 bases, V lost 3 bases, and 5 bases had no gene match. Germline V lookup: CDR1 GTSNPN, CDR2 SVGIG (reference sequence). The CDR3 bases are TGTGCCTGGAGCAAAGGACTAGCGGTCTACAATGAGCAGTTCTTC. Encoded protein: CAWSKGLAVYNEQFF.

The genes are TRBV19 and TRBJ1-1; TRBD1 is a possible D gene (6 bases). V gave up 6 bases and J gave up 1 base, with 21 bases separating them. The CDR3 loop spans 17 amino acids. Germline V gene lookup returns CDR1 LNHDA and CDR2 SQIVND (reference sequence). In nucleotides, the CDR3 is TGTGCCAGTAGATTTGGGTACAACGGACAGAAGAACACTGAAGCTTTCTTT. This gives the protein CASRFGYNGQKNTEAFF.

V is TRBV19 and J is TRBJ1-1; TRBD1 agrees at 7 bases. Germline V gene lookup returns CDR1 LNHDA and CDR2 SQIVND (reference sequence). V shed 6 bases and J 0 bases; nucleotides not matched to a gene: 4. The CDR3 has 14 amino acids. CDR3 sequence (DNA): TGTGCCAGTAGCGTACAGGGGATGAACACTGAAGCTTTCTTT. Its protein is CASSVQGMNTEAFF. The full variable domain, completed using reference TRBV19 and TRBJ1-1, is DGGITQSPKYLFRKEGQNVTLSCEQNLNHDAMYWYRQDPGQGLRLIYYSQIVNDFQKGDIAEGYSVSREKKESFPLTVTSAQKNPTAFYLCASSVQGMNTEAFFGQGTRLTVV.

The V call is TRBV4-1, the J call TRBJ1-3; D is uncertain. The CDR3 extends over 14 amino acids. Germline V gene lookup returns CDR1 MGHRA and CDR2 YSYEKL. Trimming left V 5 bases short and J 4 bases short, with 12 bases between. The CDR3 DNA reads as TGCGCCAGCAGCAAAAGTGCGGGGGGAAACACCATATATTTT. It yields the protein CASSKSAGGNTIYF.

The chain is built from TRBV27 and TRBJ1-6; TRBD1 might be the D (5 bases). Trimming left V 6 bases short and J 10 bases short, with 19 bases between. CDR3 length: 15 amino acids. The germline V gene encodes CDR1 MNHEY and CDR2 SMNVEV (reference sequence). The CDR3 reads CASSPVGEGGSPLHF. In nucleotides, the CDR3 is TGTGCCAGCAGCCCAGTGGGGGAGGGAGGGTCACCCCTCCACTTT.

This rearrangement joins TRBV11-1 to TRBJ2-3; TRBD2 is a possible D gene (5 bases). Trimming stripped 6 bases from V and 11 bases from J, with 15 bases between. Germline values: CDR1 SGHAT, CDR2 FQDESV (reference sequence). The CDR3 runs to 12 residues. Here the CDR3 DNA reads TGTGCCAGCAGTCGTTTTGCCGGGGAGCAGTATTTT. It translates to CASSRFAGEQYF.

The rearrangement uses TRBV7-2 and TRBJ2-1, with 7 bases lining up with TRBD2. The junction had 6 bases not matched to a gene; V was cut back by 5 bases and J by 8 bases. This CDR3 contains 13 residues. Germline CDR1 reads SGHTA; CDR2 reads FQGNSA. This CDR3 reads CASSRLAWDEQFF. DNA for the CDR3: TGTGCCAGCAGCCGACTAGCATGGGATGAGCAGTTCTTC.

As to this clone: The sample contains more than one DNA sequence encoding this CDR3. V is TRBV10-3 and J is TRBJ1-1, with TRBD1 matching over 10 bases. The CDR3 has 14 amino acids. V was pared by 9 bases and J by 1 base, with 5 bases of the junction left unmatched. The V gene's germline CDR1 is ENHRY and CDR2 SYGVKD. This chain's CDR3 is CAIRTGGENTEAFF. The DNA of the CDR3 is TGTGCCATTAGGACAGGGGGAGAGAACACTGAAGCTTTCTTT.

The chain recombines TRBV15 with TRBJ1-3; 7 bases fit TRBD1. This CDR3 is built from 14 residues. Trimming cost V 5 bases and J 15 bases; bases outside gene matches: 16. The germline V gene encodes CDR1 LNHNV and CDR2 YYDKDF (reference sequence). Written as DNA, the CDR3 is TGTGCCACCAGCCCCCGAGACAGGGACGAGTTGGGATATTTT. It is translated as CATSPRDRDELGYF.